This TCR beta chain was sequenced for a study of T cell responses to AZD1222 COVID-19 vaccine. The CDR3 has 13 residues. The ends were cut back, 6 bases at V and 3 bases at J, with 12 bases in the middle. CDR1 is MNHEY, CDR2 SVGAGI, per germline. Clones were read by immunoSEQ multiplex PCR, and TCRdb kept only the in-frame ones, dropping some. The sample's table shows over 140,000 clones. Material: peripheral blood. This receptor was taken from an adult in good health. This sequence joins TRBV6-5 and TRBJ2-7; no reliable D call. DNA of the CDR3: TGTGCCAGCAGCTGGGAATTAGGCTACGAGCAGTACTTC. Translating gives CASSWELGYEQYF.